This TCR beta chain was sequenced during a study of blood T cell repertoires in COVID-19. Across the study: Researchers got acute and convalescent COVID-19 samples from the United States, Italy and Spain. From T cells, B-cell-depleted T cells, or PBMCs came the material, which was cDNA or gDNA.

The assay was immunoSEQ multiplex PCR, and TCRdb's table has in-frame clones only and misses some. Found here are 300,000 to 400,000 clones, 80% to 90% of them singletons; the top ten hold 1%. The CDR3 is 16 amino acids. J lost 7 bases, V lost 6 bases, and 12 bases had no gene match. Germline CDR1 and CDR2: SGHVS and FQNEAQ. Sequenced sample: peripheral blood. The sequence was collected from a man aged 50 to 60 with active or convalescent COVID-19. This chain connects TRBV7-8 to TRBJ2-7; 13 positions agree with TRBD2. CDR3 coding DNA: TGTGCCAGCAGAAGAACTAGCGGGGGGGCGGGAAAAGAGCAGTACTTC. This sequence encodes CASRRTSGGAGKEQYF.